The entry below gives a single TCR beta chain sequence along with its context. Its antigen is unknown. Trimming removed 6 bases from V and 4 bases from J, with 16 bases in between. Germline V CDR1 and CDR2: LNHDA, SQIVND (reference sequence). The CDR3 consists of 15 residues. The method was immunoSEQ multiplex PCR; TCRdb's version includes in-frame clones alone and lacks a portion of them. The sample yields just under 95,000 clones, roughly 80% seen once. The data derive from a study of a mutant IDH1 vaccine in newly diagnosed glioma. Whole-study results and caveats: Vaccination induced immune responses in 93.3% of patients.

Time point meaning: baseline, week 1 (first vaccination visit). Regarding treatment: pre-vaccination baseline after standard-of-care therapy. This rearrangement joins TRBV19 to TRBJ1-3; D gene ambiguous. This sample comprised PBMCs, obtained from a glioma patient treated with radiotherapy, temozolomide or both. The origin of this receptor is a woman aged 50 to 60 with glioma. This CDR3 is CASSLQAMVGNTIYF. In DNA, the CDR3 is TGTGCCAGTAGCCTGCAGGCAATGGTGGGAAACACCATATATTTT.